A single sample gave rise to the 16 T cell receptor beta chains below, sequenced in a study of blood T cell repertoires in COVID-19. Repertoires were generated with immunoSEQ multiplex PCR, while TCRdb's copy carries only in-frame clones and drops some. The repertoire consists of more than 400,000 clones, with less than 95% occurring once and the leading ten covering under 0.7%. Sequenced sample: PBMCs or T cells enriched from blood (not recorded which). The receptors here all came from a man between 18 and 29 years old who had recovered from COVID-19.

J is TRBJ1-1 and V is TRBV16; tentatively, D is TRBD1 (5 bases). Deletions cut 4 bases from V and 1 base from J, with 13 bases between. The CDR3 runs to 15 residues. Germline values: CDR1 KGHSY, CDR2 FQNENV. This CDR3 is CASSRRGEPNTEAFF. CDR3 nucleotides: TGTGCCAGCAGCCGCCGGGGGGAGCCGAACACTGAAGCTTTCTTT.

In this sample, this clone turned up once. The chain links TRBV12-3 or TRBV12-4 to TRBJ1-2; D gene uncertain. This CDR3 comprises 13 residues. With 5 bases removed from V and 6 bases from J, the gap between germline ends came to 13 bases. CDR3 residues: CASSVNGPNGYTF. The CDR3 DNA reads TGTGCCAGCAGTGTAAACGGTCCCAATGGCTACACCTTC.

The rearrangement uses TRBV6-1 and TRBJ2-6; D not resolved. With 3 bases removed from V and 0 bases from J, the gap between germline ends came to 12 bases. The CDR3 spans 17 residues. Germline CDR1 and CDR2: MNHNS and SASEGT. The CDR3 DNA reads TGTGCCAGCAGTGAGTGGAACGCAGGCTCTGGGGCCAACGTCCTGACTTTC. Its protein product is CASSEWNAGSGANVLTF.

This sequence joins TRBV24-1 and TRBJ2-7; 8 nucleotides agree with TRBD1. After removal of 11 bases from V and 6 bases from J, the junction contained 11 bases not matched to a gene. The CDR3 is 13 residues long. Germline V lookup: CDR1 KGHDR, CDR2 SFDVKD. The chain's CDR3 is CARGRGREGEQYF. CDR3 nucleotide sequence: TGTGCCAGGGGCAGGGGGCGTGAAGGCGAGCAGTACTTC.

DNA for the CDR3: TGTGCCAGCTCACTACAGGGGGCCAGCAATCAGCCCCAGCATTTT. Translation: CASSLQGASNQPQHF. V and J are TRBV18 and TRBJ1-5; 9 nucleotides match TRBD1. Germline V gives CDR1 KGHSH, CDR2 LQKENI. The CDR3 consists of 15 residues. V was pared by 4 bases and J by 1 base, with 2 bases of the junction left unmatched.

The chain is built from TRBV7-2 and TRBJ2-7, with 14 positions matching TRBD2. The germline V gene has CDR1 SGHTA and CDR2 FQGNSA. The CDR3 runs 17 residues. J was trimmed by 4 bases and V by 2 bases; bases with no gene match: 7. CDR3: CASSLWGTSGSGYEQYF. The CDR3 DNA reads as TGTGCCAGCAGCTTATGGGGGACTAGCGGGAGTGGGTACGAGCAGTACTTC.

This clone has only one observation. This rearrangement joins TRBV5-1 to TRBJ1-2; 10 positions agree with TRBD1. The V and J ends lost 4 bases and 2 bases, in that order; junction bases with no gene match: 8. CDR1 is SGHRS, CDR2 YFSETQ, per germline. The CDR3 has 16 residues. The CDR3 loop is CASSLGGQGQNYGYTF. CDR3 nucleotides: TGCGCCAGCAGCCTTGGGGGACAGGGGCAAAACTATGGCTACACCTTC.

The CDR3 loop is CASSLAGQGNTEAFF. Written as DNA, the CDR3 is TGCGCCAGCAGCTTGGCGGGACAGGGGAACACTGAAGCTTTCTTT. The chain combines TRBV5-1 with TRBJ1-1; TRBD1 matches 9 bases. This CDR3 region has 15 residues. Germline-derived CDR1 and CDR2 are SGHRS and YFSETQ. The trim removed 0 bases at V and 1 base at J, leaving 1 base unmatched. Full variable domain (rest looked up from reference TRBV5-1 and TRBJ1-1): KAGVTQTPRYLIKTRGQQVTLSCSPISGHRSVSWYQQTPGQGLQFLFEYFSETQRNKGNFPGRFSGRQFSNSRSEMNVSTLELGDSALYLCASSLAGQGNTEAFFGQGTRLTVV.

The chain links TRBV6-2 or TRBV6-3 to TRBJ2-1, with D maybe TRBD2 (5 bases). The CDR3 is 13 amino acids. Germline values: CDR1 MNHEY, CDR2 SVGEGT. V was clipped by 4 bases and J by 9 bases, with 13 bases between them. The DNA of the CDR3 is TGTGCCAGCAGTTTTCAGCTAGCCGGTGAGCAGTTCTTC. Amino acid sequence: CASSFQLAGEQFF.

This clone was detected ten times or more. The chain carries TRBV19 and TRBJ1-1; TRBD1 matches at 7 bases. CDR1 and CDR2 (germline): LNHDA, SQIVND (reference sequence). The CDR3 is made up of 13 amino acids. The V gene end was trimmed by 8 bases and the J gene end by 4 bases; junction bases not matched to a gene: 7. CDR3 in amino acids: CASEGALGTEAFF. The CDR3 DNA sequence: TGTGCCAGTGAGGGGGCGCTGGGCACTGAAGCTTTCTTT.

The chain combines TRBV28 with TRBJ1-2; D is uncertain. Germline lookup yields CDR1 MDHEN and CDR2 SYDVKM. V shed 5 bases and J shed 4 bases, with 14 bases lying between them. The CDR3 contains 14 residues. CDR3 amino acids: CASSTWAGVYGYTF. CDR3 nucleotides: TGTGCCAGCAGTACCTGGGCAGGTGTCTATGGCTACACCTTC.

The chain joins TRBV7-9 to TRBJ2-1; D gene ambiguous. Germline V lookup: CDR1 SEHNR, CDR2 FQNEAQ (reference sequence). This CDR3 is built from 15 residues. Deletions cut 3 bases from V and 5 bases from J, with 14 bases between. The CDR3 DNA follows: TGTGCCAGCAGCTTTGTAGGCCAGGTTGACAATGAGCAGTTCTTC. Translation: CASSFVGQVDNEQFF.

V gene TRBV2 combines with J gene TRBJ1-6; D unclear. The V gene's germline CDR1 is SNHLY and CDR2 FYNNEI. V lost 6 bases and J lost 7, with 13 bases in between. This CDR3 has 14 residues. The CDR3 here is CASRIQNLNSPLHF. The CDR3 DNA sequence: TGTGCCAGCAGGATACAGAACCTAAATTCACCCCTCCACTTT. Complete variable domain (other parts from reference TRBV2 and TRBJ1-6): EPEVTQTPSHQVTQMGQEVILRCVPISNHLYFYWYRQILGQKVEFLVSFYNNEISEKSEIFDDQFSVERPDGSNFTLKIRSTKLEDSAMYFCASRIQNLNSPLHFGNGTRLTVT.

The chain links TRBV5-1 to TRBJ1-1, with TRBD1 identical over 7 bases. The CDR3 contains 15 residues. The J segment lost 0 bases and the V segment lost 0 bases, leaving 2 bases of the junction unmatched. The germline V gene encodes CDR1 SGHRS and CDR2 YFSETQ. CDR3 nucleotide sequence: TGCGCCAGCAGCTTGGCTACAGGGGTGAACACTGAAGCTTTCTTT. Amino acids: CASSLATGVNTEAFF.

The chain employs TRBV7-9 and TRBJ1-2; 7 bases are a match to TRBD1. Germline V lookup: CDR1 SEHNR, CDR2 FQNEAQ (reference sequence). J gave up 4 bases and V 7 bases, and 15 bases lay outside the gene matches. The CDR3 totals 16 residues. CDR3 DNA sequence: TGTGCCAGCACACCCCGGGGTGAGGGGGCGTTCTATGGCTACACCTTC. Translating gives CASTPRGEGAFYGYTF.

V and J are TRBV27 and TRBJ1-2; 7 bases match TRBD1. The germline V gene has CDR1 MNHEY and CDR2 SMNVEV (reference sequence). J lost 3 bases, V lost 5 bases, and 12 bases had no gene match. The CDR3 sequence is 16 residues long. Written as DNA, the CDR3 is TGTGCCAGCAGTATCCTGAGACAGGGTCGGCACTATGGCTACACCTTC. Amino acids: CASSILRQGRHYGYTF.